The 15 T cell receptor beta chains in this list originate from one sample, sequenced in a study of quantifying T cell responses using KT2 cells. Study in general: cDNA was made from DNase-treated RNA using alpha and beta constant primers.

A single-stranded UMI oligo with SP2 sequence was ligated to cDNA 3' ends. First-round PCR used three to five cycles and beta primers RC1.1 and RC1.2 covering TRBC1 and TRBC2. In TCRdb, the UMI-ligation and nested PCR reads were re-called with MiXCR into one record per CDR3 protein. Of fewer than 40,000 distinct CDR3 sequences in the sample, roughly 7.2% were seen once. The sequencing input was PBMCs spiked with cells of the T cell clone KT2. The receptors were gathered from a human donor.

This clonotype was recorded a few times. This chain uses TRBV19 with TRBJ1-2; the D is unclear. V gave up 1 base and J gave up 5 bases, with 8 bases separating them. The CDR3 spans 13 residues. CDR1 and CDR2 (germline): LNHDA, SQIVND (reference sequence). The CDR3 loop reads CASSIGAAYGYTF. The CDR3 DNA reads TGTGCCAGTAGTATAGGTGCCGCATATGGCTACACCTTC.

This clonotype was observed many times. This CDR3 reads CASSVGPRYNEQFF. The CDR3 DNA sequence: TGTGCCAGCAGCGTAGGGCCCCGCTACAATGAGCAGTTCTTC. The chain links TRBV3-1 to TRBJ2-1; D call uncertain. Germline V gives CDR1 LGHDT, CDR2 YNNKEL (reference sequence). This CDR3 comprises 14 residues. The ends were cut back, 5 bases at V and 3 bases at J, with 11 bases in the middle.

This clonotype was detected many times. The chain combines TRBV10-2 with TRBJ1-3; D is ambiguous. The CDR3 extends over 14 amino acids. Germline-derived CDR1 and CDR2 are WSHSY and SAAADI. Trimming removed 2 bases from V and 2 bases from J, with 7 bases in between. CDR3 nucleotides: TGCGCCAGCAGTGAGCCTATGACTGGAAACACCATATATTTT. It is translated as CASSEPMTGNTIYF.

Ten or more counts support this clonotype. The J gene is TRBJ2-7, the V gene TRBV20-1; D possibly corresponds to TRBD2 (6 bases). The V end was cut by 0 bases, the J end by 0 bases, with 9 bases between. Germline assignment: CDR1 DFQATT and CDR2 SNEGSKA (reference sequence). CDR3 length: 14 amino acids. CDR3 loop: CSAREPEGSYEQYF. DNA of the CDR3: TGCAGTGCTAGAGAGCCGGAGGGCTCCTACGAGCAGTACTTC.

This clonotype was seen a few times. This sequence joins TRBV6-2 or TRBV6-3 and TRBJ2-7; 10 bases map to TRBD1. V lost 2 bases to trimming and J lost 3 bases; unmatched junction nucleotides: 7. Germline lookup yields CDR1 MNHEY and CDR2 SVGEGT. The CDR3 totals 16 residues. The CDR3 loop reads CASSYPGQGEHYEQYF. CDR3 nucleotide sequence: TGTGCCAGCAGTTACCCCGGACAGGGGGAACACTACGAGCAGTACTTC.

This clonotype has just a few counts. The chain uses TRBV11-2 and TRBJ2-1; D call uncertain. This CDR3 spans 12 amino acids. V lost 3 bases, J lost 10 bases, and 10 bases lay in between. From germline, CDR1 is SGHAT and CDR2 FQNNGV. The CDR3 DNA sequence: TGTGCCAGCAGCTTCATAGCCGGGGAGCAGTTCTTC. Amino acid sequence: CASSFIAGEQFF.

V gene TRBV4-1 combines with J gene TRBJ2-1; 8 bases agree with TRBD2. The V gene end was trimmed by 6 bases and the J gene end by 0 bases; junction bases not matched to a gene: 7. The CDR3 has 16 amino acids. The germline V gene encodes CDR1 MGHRA and CDR2 YSYEKL. In DNA, the CDR3 is TGCGCCAGCAGAGTAATAGCGGGAAGCTCCTACAATGAGCAGTTCTTC. It codes for CASRVIAGSSYNEQFF.

Many counts were recorded for this clonotype. The chain combines TRBV3-1 with TRBJ1-1; D is ambiguous. CDR1 is LGHDT and CDR2 is YNNKEL in the germline V gene (reference sequence). Trimming removed 0 bases at V and 0 bases at J, with 14 bases between. The CDR3 sequence is 17 residues long. The DNA of the CDR3 is TGTGCCAGCAGCCAAGATGTTAGGAGGATCATGAACACTGAAGCTTTCTTT. Translation: CASSQDVRRIMNTEAFF.

The sample holds a few counts of this clonotype. J is TRBJ1-3 and V is TRBV12-3 or TRBV12-4; perhaps TRBD1 as D (6 bases). The CDR3 runs 15 residues. Trimming took off 11 bases at V and 0 bases at J, with 17 bases between the two ends. DNA for the CDR3: TGTGCCTCTTCATCGGGACACATCTCTGGAAACACCATATATTTT. Translated: CASSSGHISGNTIYF.

This clonotype was counted ten times or more. This sequence joins TRBV7-6 and TRBJ2-2; TRBD2 is a possible D gene (6 bases). The CDR3 has 14 amino acids. Trimming left V 3 bases short and J 2 bases short, with 7 bases between. The germline V gene has CDR1 SGHVS and CDR2 FNYEAQ. CDR3 in DNA: TGTGCCAGCAGCTTCGCGGGAAACACCGGGGAGCTGTTTTTT. This gives the protein CASSFAGNTGELFF.

At least ten counts were recorded for this clonotype. The chain uses TRBV6-1 and TRBJ1-5; unclear D gene. CDR3 length equals 15 residues. In germline, CDR1 is MNHNS, CDR2 SASEGT. Trimming pared 3 bases from V and 0 bases from J, leaving 9 bases between. The CDR3 region has the DNA TGTGCCAGCAGTGAGTTTTGGATTAGCAATCAGCCCCAGCATTTT. Protein sequence: CASSEFWISNQPQHF.

This clonotype was detected ten times or more. The chain links TRBV6-1 to TRBJ1-2; D is uncertain. Germline CDR1 MNHNS, CDR2 SASEGT. This CDR3 is built from 13 residues. The V and J ends lost 4 bases and 7 bases respectively, with 13 bases between them. For the CDR3, the DNA is TGTGCCAGCAGTGGATCGGGGAGCGGTGGCTACACCTTC. Translation: CASSGSGSGGYTF.

The V call is TRBV6-2 or TRBV6-3, the J call TRBJ2-5; D possibly matches TRBD1 or TRBD2 (5 bases each). The CDR3 length is 13 residues. The germline V and J ends were trimmed by 7 bases and 2 bases, with 11 bases remaining between them. Germline assignment: CDR1 MNHEY and CDR2 SVGEGT. CDR3 in DNA: TGTGCCAGCAAACTGGGACGGCAAGAGACCCAGTACTTC. Encoded protein: CASKLGRQETQYF.

The rearrangement uses TRBV24-1 and TRBJ2-1; no clear D gene. The ends were cut back, 3 bases at V and 8 bases at J, with 7 bases in the middle. CDR1 is KGHDR and CDR2 is SFDVKD in the germline V gene. The CDR3 covers 12 residues. The CDR3 DNA is TGTGCCACCAGTGATAGACTTCATGAGCAGTTCTTC. Amino acid sequence: CATSDRLHEQFF.

This clonotype was observed a few times. The chain carries TRBV6-6 and TRBJ1-2, with D possibly matching TRBD1 (5 bases). The CDR3 spans 12 residues. V lost 6 bases to trimming and J lost 3 bases, with 8 bases between them. CDR1 and CDR2 (germline): MNHNY, SVGAGI (reference sequence). CDR3 sequence (DNA): TGTGCCAGCAGCCGGGACCACTATGGCTACACCTTC. Translated, it gives CASSRDHYGYTF.